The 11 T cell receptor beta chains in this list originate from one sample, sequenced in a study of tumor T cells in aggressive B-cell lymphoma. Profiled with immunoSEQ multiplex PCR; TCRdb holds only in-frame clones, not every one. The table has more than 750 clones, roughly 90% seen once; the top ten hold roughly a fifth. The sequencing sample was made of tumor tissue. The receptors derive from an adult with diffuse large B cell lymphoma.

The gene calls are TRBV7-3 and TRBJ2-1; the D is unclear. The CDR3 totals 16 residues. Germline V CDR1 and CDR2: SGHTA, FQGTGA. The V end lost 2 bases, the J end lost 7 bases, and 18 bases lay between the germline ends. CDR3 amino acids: CASSLFPRMGGNEQFF. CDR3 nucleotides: TGTGCCAGCAGCTTATTCCCCAGGATGGGTGGGAATGAGCAGTTCTTC.

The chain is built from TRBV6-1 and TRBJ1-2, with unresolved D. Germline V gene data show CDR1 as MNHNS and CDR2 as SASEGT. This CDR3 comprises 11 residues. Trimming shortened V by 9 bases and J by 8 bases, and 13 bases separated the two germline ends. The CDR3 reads CASPGFGGYTF. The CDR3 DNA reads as TGTGCCAGTCCCGGGTTCGGCGGCTACACCTTC.

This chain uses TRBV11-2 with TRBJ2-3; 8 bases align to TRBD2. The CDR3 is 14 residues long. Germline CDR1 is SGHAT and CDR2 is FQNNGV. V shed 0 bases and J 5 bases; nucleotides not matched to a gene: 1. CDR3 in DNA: TGTGCCAGCAGCTTAGATAGCGGGGTAGATACGCAGTATTTT. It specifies CASSLDSGVDTQYF.

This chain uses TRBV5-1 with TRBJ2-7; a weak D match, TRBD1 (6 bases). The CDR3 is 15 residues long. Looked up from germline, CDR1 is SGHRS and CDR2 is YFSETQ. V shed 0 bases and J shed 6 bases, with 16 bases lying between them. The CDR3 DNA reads TGCGCCAGCAGCTTGGGAGGTCAGGGGTTCCGCGAGCAGTACTTC. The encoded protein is CASSLGGQGFREQYF. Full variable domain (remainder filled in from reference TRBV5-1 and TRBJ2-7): KAGVTQTPRYLIKTRGQQVTLSCSPISGHRSVSWYQQTPGQGLQFLFEYFSETQRNKGNFPGRFSGRQFSNSRSEMNVSTLELGDSALYLCASSLGGQGFREQYFGPGTRLTVT.

CDR3 in amino acids: CASRYKRGDRPDTQYF. CDR3 DNA: TGTGCCAGCAGATATAAGCGGGGGGACCGACCAGATACGCAGTATTTT. The chain employs TRBV11-2 and TRBJ2-3; TRBD2 matches 9 bases. Trimming cost V 6 bases and J 4 bases; bases outside gene matches: 11. CDR3 length: 16 residues. Germline CDR1 SGHAT, CDR2 FQNNGV.

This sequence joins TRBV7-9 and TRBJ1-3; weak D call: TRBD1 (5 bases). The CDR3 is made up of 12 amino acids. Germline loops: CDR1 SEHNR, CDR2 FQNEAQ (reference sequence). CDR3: CGGGAPGNTIYF. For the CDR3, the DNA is TGTGGCGGAGGGGCCCCGGGAAACACCATATATTTT.

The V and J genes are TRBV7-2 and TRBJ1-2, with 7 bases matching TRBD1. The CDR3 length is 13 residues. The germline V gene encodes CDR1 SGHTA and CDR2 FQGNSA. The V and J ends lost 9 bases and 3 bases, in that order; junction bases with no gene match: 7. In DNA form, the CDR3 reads TGTGCCAGTAGCCCAGACAGGGACTATGGCTACACCTTC. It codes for CASSPDRDYGYTF.

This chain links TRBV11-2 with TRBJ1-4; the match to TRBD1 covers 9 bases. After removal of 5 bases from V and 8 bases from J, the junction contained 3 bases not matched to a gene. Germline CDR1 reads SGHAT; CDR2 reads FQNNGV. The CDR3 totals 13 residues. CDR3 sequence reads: CASSRDRDEKLFF. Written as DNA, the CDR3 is TGTGCCAGCAGCCGGGACAGGGACGAAAAACTGTTTTTT.

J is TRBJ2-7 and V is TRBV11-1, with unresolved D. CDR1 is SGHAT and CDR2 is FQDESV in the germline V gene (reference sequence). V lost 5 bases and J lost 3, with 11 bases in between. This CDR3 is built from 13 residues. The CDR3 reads CASSHNNLYEQYF. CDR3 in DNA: TGTGCCAGCAGCCACAACAACCTCTACGAGCAGTACTTC.

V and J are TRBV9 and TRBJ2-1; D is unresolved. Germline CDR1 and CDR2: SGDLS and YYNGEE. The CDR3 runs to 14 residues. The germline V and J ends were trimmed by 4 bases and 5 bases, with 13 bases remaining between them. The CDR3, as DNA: TGTGCCAGCAGCCCCTTCAACCGCGACAATGAGCAGTTCTTC. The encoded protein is CASSPFNRDNEQFF. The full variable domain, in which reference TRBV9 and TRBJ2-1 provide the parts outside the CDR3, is DSGVTQTPKHLITATGQRVTLRCSPRSGDLSVYWYQQSLDQGLQFLIQYYNGEERAKGNILERFSAQQFPDLHSELNLSSLELGDSALYFCASSPFNRDNEQFFGPGTRLTVL.

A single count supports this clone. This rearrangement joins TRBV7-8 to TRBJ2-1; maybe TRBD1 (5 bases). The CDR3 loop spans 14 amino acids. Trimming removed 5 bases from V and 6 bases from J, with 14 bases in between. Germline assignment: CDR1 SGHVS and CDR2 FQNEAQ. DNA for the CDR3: TGTGCCAGCAGCGCCCCGAGCAGGGTCAATGAGCAGTTCTTC. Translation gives CASSAPSRVNEQFF.